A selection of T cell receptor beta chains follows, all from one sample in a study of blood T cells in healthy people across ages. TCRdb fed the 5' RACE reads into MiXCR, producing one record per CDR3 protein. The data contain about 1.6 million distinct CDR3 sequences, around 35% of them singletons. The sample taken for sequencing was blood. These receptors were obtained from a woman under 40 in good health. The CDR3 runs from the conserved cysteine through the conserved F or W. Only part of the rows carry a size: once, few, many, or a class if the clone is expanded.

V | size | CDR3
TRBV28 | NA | CAGSGRDYYNEQFF
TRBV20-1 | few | CSASPTSGGNEQFF
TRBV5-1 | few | CASSLEPGQPYEQYF
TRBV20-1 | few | CSATGTRGYEQYF
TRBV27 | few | CASSLGRNSYEQYF
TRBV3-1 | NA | CASSQGTGEQPQHF
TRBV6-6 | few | CASTLTGTGKIGQPQHF
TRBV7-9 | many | CASSLLIAGGQETQYF
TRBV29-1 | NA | CSVQTASGSTYGYTF
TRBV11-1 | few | CASSPRTGKTSLGQYF
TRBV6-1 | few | CASSQTRTGNQHF
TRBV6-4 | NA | CASSDSDETEGGETQYF
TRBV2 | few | CASSEGRQGAGNEQFF
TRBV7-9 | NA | CASSLPGGPSSYNEQFF
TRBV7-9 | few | CASSLVGLRGQETQYF
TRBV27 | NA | CASSLITNGMYEQYF
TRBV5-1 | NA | CASSLLFAGTGSDTIYF
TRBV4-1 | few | CASSHQQETQYF
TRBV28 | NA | CASSSASSGRRGSSTDTQYF
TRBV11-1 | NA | CASSWNDSPLHF
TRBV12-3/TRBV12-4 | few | CASRSPEISEAFF
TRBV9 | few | CASSANNRGLYGYTF
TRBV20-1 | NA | CSPEPGQHNTEAFF
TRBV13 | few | CASSPPASAEQFF
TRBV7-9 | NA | CASSYDRGEAFF
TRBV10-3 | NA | CAIVEGEPNYGCTF
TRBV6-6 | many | CASSYPADSLQETQYF
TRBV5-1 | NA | CTSSSGLTTGELFF
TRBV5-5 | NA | CASEDRTSNEQYF
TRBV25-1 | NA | CASSERGDGYTF
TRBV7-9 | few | CASSLASLRGKGNEQYF
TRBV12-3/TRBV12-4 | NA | CASSAPRVGFQPQHF
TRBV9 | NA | CASSHGHDNEKLFF
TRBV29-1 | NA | CSVGTAEDEQYF
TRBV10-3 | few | CAVTQSLAGGYEQYF
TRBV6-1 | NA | CASFRLAGGPSDTQYF
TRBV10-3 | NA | CAISGREYYGYTF
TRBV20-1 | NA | CSARRRGTVSYNSPLHF
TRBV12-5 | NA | CASGLSGQPAPYRIHNEQFF
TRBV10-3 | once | CAITQGRANYGYTF
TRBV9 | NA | CASSVEGSPLPYNEQFF
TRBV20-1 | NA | CSARTSGGLTQYF
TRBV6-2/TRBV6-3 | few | CASHLAGLSYEQYF
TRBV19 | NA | CASFTGEPQYF
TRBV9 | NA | CASSGGPQGADTQYF
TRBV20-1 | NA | CSARQGGSYDEQFF
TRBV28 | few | CASSFRGKQESEQYF
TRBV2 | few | CASSIHPETQYF